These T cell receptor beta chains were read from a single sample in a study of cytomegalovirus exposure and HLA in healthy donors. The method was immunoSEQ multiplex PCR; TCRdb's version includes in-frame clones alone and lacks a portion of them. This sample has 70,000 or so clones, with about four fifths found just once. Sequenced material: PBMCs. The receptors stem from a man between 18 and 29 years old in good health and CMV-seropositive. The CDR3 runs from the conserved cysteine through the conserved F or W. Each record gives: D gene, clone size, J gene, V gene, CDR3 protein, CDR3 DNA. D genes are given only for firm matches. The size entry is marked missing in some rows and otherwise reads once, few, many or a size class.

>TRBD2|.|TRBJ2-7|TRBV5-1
CASSLEPGGRYEQYF
TGCGCCAGCAGCTTGGAACCGGGGGGGCGGTACGAGCAGTACTTC
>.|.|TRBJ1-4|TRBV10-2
CASSESKGFGEKLFF
TGCGCCAGCAGTGAGTCGAAGGGGTTTGGGGAAAAACTGTTTTTT
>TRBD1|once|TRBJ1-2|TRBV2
CASSPGTDYGYTF
TGTGCCAGCAGTCCCGGGACAGACTATGGCTACACCTTC
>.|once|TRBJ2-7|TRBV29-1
CSAAGDTYEQYF
TGCAGCGCCGCAGGGGACACCTACGAGCAGTACTTC
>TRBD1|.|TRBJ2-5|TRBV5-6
CASSPSGGVETQYF
TGTGCCAGCAGCCCCTCAGGGGGCGTGGAGACCCAGTACTTC
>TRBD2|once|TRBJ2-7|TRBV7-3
CASSRSGGDYEQYF
TGTGCCAGCAGCCGTAGCGGGGGGGACTACGAGCAGTACTTC
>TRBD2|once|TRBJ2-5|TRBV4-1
CASSHGAGGGEETQYF
TGCGCCAGCAGCCATGGAGCGGGAGGAGGCGAAGAGACCCAGTACTTC
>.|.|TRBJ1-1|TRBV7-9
CASSSRGGSTEAFF
TGTGCCAGCAGCTCCCGTGGGGGGAGCACTGAAGCTTTCTTT
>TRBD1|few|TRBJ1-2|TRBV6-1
CASSGGQGDGYTF
TGTGCCAGCAGTGGGGGACAGGGAGACGGCTACACCTTC
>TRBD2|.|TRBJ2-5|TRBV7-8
CASSLEGAGGGETQYF
TGTGCCAGCAGCTTAGAGGGAGCGGGAGGGGGGGAGACCCAGTACTTC
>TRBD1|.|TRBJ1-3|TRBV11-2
CASSPLRTGAGNTIYF
TGTGCCAGCAGCCCCCTAAGGACAGGGGCAGGAAACACCATATATTTT
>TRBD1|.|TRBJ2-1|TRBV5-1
CASSWGWDRLYNEQFF
TGCGCCAGCAGCTGGGGGTGGGACAGGTTATACAATGAGCAGTTCTTC